Listed below are T cell receptor beta chains from one sample, sequenced in a study of early stage breast cancer tumors. Repertoires were generated with immunoSEQ multiplex PCR, while TCRdb's copy carries only in-frame clones and drops some. The repertoire holds fewer than 50,000 clones, with approximately 78% as singletons. The sample comprised blood. The receptors were sampled from a person between 50 and 60 years old with breast cancer. Each CDR3 is given with its conserved first and last residue. The order of the fields is CDR3 length, clone size, D gene, V gene, J gene, CDR3 DNA, CDR3 protein. D genes are given only for firm matches. Only some rows state a clone size, as once, few, many or a class for expanded clones.

>15|NA|NA|TRBV7-9|TRBJ2-5
TGTGCCAGCAGCGAGGGGGCACAGGGGAGGGAGACCCAGTACTTC
CASSEGAQGRETQYF
>17|few|NA|TRBV19|TRBJ2-3
TGTGCCAGTAGCTCGGGTGGGACTGTGAGTGCCACAGATACGCAGTATTTT
CASSSGGTVSATDTQYF
>14|NA|TRBD1|TRBV19|TRBJ2-5
TGTGCCACATCCCAAGGGGGCCACCAAGAGACCCAGTACTTC
CATSQGGHQETQYF
>16|NA|TRBD2|TRBV7-9|TRBJ2-5
TGTGCCAGCAGGGCCGTGAGCGGGAGCATTTCAGAGACCCAGTACTTC
CASRAVSGSISETQYF
>17|NA|TRBD2|TRBV11-3|TRBJ2-7
TGTGCCAGCAGCCTAGGACTAGCGGGAGGACCGTCATACGAGCAGTACTTC
CASSLGLAGGPSYEQYF
>14|NA|TRBD1|TRBV5-1|TRBJ2-5
TGCGCCAGCAGCTCCGGGACAGGGGCGGAGACCCAGTACTTC
CASSSGTGAETQYF
>14|NA|TRBD1|TRBV7-6|TRBJ2-7
TGTGCCAGCAGCTTAGATGTGACAGGGCTCGAGCAGTACTTC
CASSLDVTGLEQYF
>16|once|TRBD2|TRBV28|TRBJ2-7
TGTGCCAGCAGTCCCGGGACTAGCGGGAAGCTCTACGAGCAGTACTTC
CASSPGTSGKLYEQYF
>15|few|NA|TRBV12-5|TRBJ1-2
TGTGCTAGTGGTCCAGCGGGACACGTTAACTATGGCTACACCTTC
CASGPAGHVNYGYTF
>16|NA|TRBD1|TRBV9|TRBJ2-5
TGTGCCAGCAGCGCTGGACAGGGGGGTCCGGTAGAGACCCAGTACTTC
CASSAGQGGPVETQYF
>14|NA|NA|TRBV7-2|TRBJ2-5
TGTGCCAGCAGCTTAGGGAGCAGACAAGAGACCCAGTACTTC
CASSLGSRQETQYF
>13|once|NA|TRBV2|TRBJ2-5
TGTGCCAGCGGGCGTTCACAGAAAGATAAGAAGTACTTC
CASGRSQKDKKYF
>13|NA|TRBD2|TRBV6-1|TRBJ2-7
TGTGCCAGCACCGGGGGAGGGCCTATCGAGCAGTACTTC
CASTGGGPIEQYF
>14|NA|NA|TRBV10-2|TRBJ1-2
TGCGCCAGCAGTGATCGCCCAGGGAGGGATGGCTACACCTTC
CASSDRPGRDGYTF
>13|once|TRBD1|TRBV10-3|TRBJ1-1
TGTGCCATAAACAGGGGCATGAACACTGAAGCTTTCTTT
CAINRGMNTEAFF
>16|NA|TRBD1|TRBV28|TRBJ1-2
TGTGCCAGCAGTCCAGCCGACAGGGGAGGAAGAGATGGCTACACCTTC
CASSPADRGGRDGYTF
>15|few|NA|TRBV30|TRBJ1-3
TGTGCCTGGAGTGGTGGGGCCTACTCTGGAAACACCATATATTTT
CAWSGGAYSGNTIYF
>12|NA|TRBD1|TRBV29-1|TRBJ1-1
TGCAGCGTTGGGGGGGACAGGGTTGAAGCTTTCTTT
CSVGGDRVEAFF
>13|NA|NA|TRBV9|TRBJ1-4
TGTGCCAGCAGCGTAGACGAAGAGGAAAAACTGTTTTTT
CASSVDEEEKLFF
>17|NA|TRBD1|TRBV27|TRBJ2-2
TGTGCCAGCAGTTTCAAGGACCAGGGGGCTTGGACCGGGGAGCTGTTTTTT
CASSFKDQGAWTGELFF
>16|NA|TRBD1|TRBV11-2|TRBJ1-1
TGTGCCAGCAGCCCTCGACAGGGAAGGTTGAACACTGAAGCTTTCTTT
CASSPRQGRLNTEAFF
>14|NA|TRBD1|TRBV7-3|TRBJ1-1
TGTGCCAGCAGCCCGGCAGGGGGTGGGACTGAAGCTTTCTTT
CASSPAGGGTEAFF
>15|NA|NA|TRBV5-1|TRBJ2-1
TGCGCCAGCAGCTTGGCCGGTAGAGATAACAATGAGCAGTTCTTC
CASSLAGRDNNEQFF
>13|NA|NA|TRBV2|TRBJ1-2
TGTGCCAGCAGTCAGGGGCCCCCCGGAGGCTACACCTTC
CASSQGPPGGYTF
>13|once|NA|TRBV27|TRBJ1-5
TGTGCCAGCAGTGGAAGGGGTCTCCAGCCCCAGCATTTT
CASSGRGLQPQHF
>12|few|NA|TRBV21-1|TRBJ2-3
TGTGCCAGCAGTTTACCTGGCGATACGCAGTATTTT
CASSLPGDTQYF
>16|few|TRBD2|TRBV10-2|TRBJ2-7
TGCGCCAGCAGTGAGTTAGTACTAGCGGGAGGGTACGAGCAGTACTTC
CASSELVLAGGYEQYF
>15|NA|TRBD1|TRBV9|TRBJ2-7
TGTGCCAGCAGCCCGGGACAGGGGGTTTCCTACGAGCAGTACTTC
CASSPGQGVSYEQYF
>14|NA|NA|TRBV6-6|TRBJ1-1
TGTGCCAGCAGGCGAGAGAGGTTGGACACTGAAGCTTTCTTT
CASRRERLDTEAFF
>14|few|TRBD1|TRBV18|TRBJ1-1
TGTGCCAGCTCACCACCAGGGGGCATCACTGAAGCTTTCTTT
CASSPPGGITEAFF
>15|NA|TRBD1|TRBV11-2|TRBJ1-2
TGTGCCAGCAGCTTAGGGGACAGGGCTAACTATGGCTACACCTTC
CASSLGDRANYGYTF